This T cell receptor (beta chain) originates from a study of vaccination and CD4 T cells after COVID-19. Time point specified: late sampling 161 to 241 days after vaccination in a few convalescent patients. Treatment here: roughly 11-day PBMC culture with coronavirus spike peptide pools or control peptides (ViraFEST assay). The Oncomine TCR Beta short-read assay was applied to DNA of cultured CD4+ T cells. TCRdb independently ran MiXCR on the PCR reads; one entry per CDR3 protein. This sample carries nearly 25,000 distinct CDR3 sequences, about 30% of them seen once, and the ten largest clones take just over 3%. The length of the CDR3 is 13 residues. Trimming cost V 1 base and J 6 bases; bases outside gene matches: 1. From germline, CDR1 is SGHTA and CDR2 FQGTGA. For this clonotype: Antigen unknown.

Whole-study results and caveats: Spike mono-reactivity was the property of 304 of 307 vaccine-specific clones in convalescent patients.

The chain employs TRBV7-3 and TRBJ2-7, with 9 positions matching TRBD2. This sample comprised CD4+ T cells from blood, cultured in vitro, obtained about 7 months after SARS-CoV-2 vaccination. The sequence came from a human donor who had recovered from COVID-19. The CDR3 DNA follows: TGTGCCAGCAGCTTAAATAGCGGGAGCGAGCAGTACTTC. It yields the protein CASSLNSGSEQYF.